Following are 14 T cell receptor beta chains from one sample sequenced in a study of cytomegalovirus exposure and HLA in healthy donors (TCRdb year 2017). The library was obtained by the immunoSEQ multiplex PCR assay. The multiplex PCR relied on a mix of 60 forward primers for TCR Vbeta segments and 13 reverse primers for TCR Jbeta segments. The clones in this table, taken by TCRdb from immuneACCESS, are in-frame only. Not every clone is retained; where verified, under half of the shortfall comes from an unresolved V gene, and the cause of the rest is unknown. The sample table shows about 82,000 clones, and under 80% are seen once. The ten largest clones add up to roughly 12% of the sample. The specimen sequenced was PBMCs. The receptors here all came from a human donor in good health.

This chain uses TRBV6-5 with TRBJ1-5; no definite D call. Trimming took 2 bases from V and 3 from J, leaving 5 bases between them. The CDR3 sequence is 13 residues long. Per the germline V gene, CDR1 is MNHEY and CDR2 is SVGAGI. CDR3 bases: TGTGCCAGCAGTTACCAGTCCAATCAGCCCCAGCATTTT. Protein: CASSYQSNQPQHF.

V and J are TRBV15 and TRBJ1-4; TRBD1 agrees at 8 bases. The CDR3 extends over 14 amino acids. Germline values: CDR1 LNHNV, CDR2 YYDKDF (reference sequence). The trim removed 4 bases at V and 8 bases at J, leaving 6 bases unmatched. The CDR3 protein is CATSNPGGSEKLFF. CDR3 nucleotide sequence: TGTGCCACCAGCAACCCAGGGGGCAGCGAAAAACTGTTTTTT.

The chain carries TRBV7-8 and TRBJ2-1; no definite D call. CDR1 is SGHVS and CDR2 is FQNEAQ in the germline V gene. There are 15 residues in the CDR3. V gave up 1 base and J gave up 1 base, with 8 bases separating them. CDR3 nucleotide sequence: TGTGCCAGCAGCTTAGGCGGCTATTCCTACAATGAGCAGTTCTTC. Amino acids: CASSLGGYSYNEQFF. The variable domain in full, completed from reference TRBV7-8 and TRBJ2-1, reads GAGVSQSPRYKVAKRGQDVALRCDPISGHVSLFWYQQALGQGPEFLTYFQNEAQLDKSGLPSDRFFAERPEGSVSTLKIQRTQQEDSAVYLCASSLGGYSYNEQFFGPGTRLTVL.

V is TRBV7-2 and J is TRBJ2-7; the D gene is possibly TRBD2 (6 bases). The V gene's germline CDR1 is SGHTA and CDR2 FQGNSA. Trimming cost V 3 bases and J 4 bases, with 10 bases left between them. The CDR3 is 13 amino acids. The chain's CDR3 is CASSFGSGYEQYF. Written as DNA, the CDR3 is TGTGCCAGCAGCTTCGGTAGCGGATACGAGCAGTACTTC.

This clone was observed once. The chain links TRBV5-1 to TRBJ1-2, with 7 bases fitting TRBD1. CDR3 length: 15 residues. CDR1 and CDR2 from the germline V gene are SGHRS and YFSETQ. J gave up 5 bases and V 4 bases, and 11 bases lay outside the gene matches. The CDR3 nucleotides read TGCGCCAGCAGCGTCGGGACAGCCTCTCCTTATGGCTACACCTTC. Protein: CASSVGTASPYGYTF.

This clone was seen a few times. An end of the junction differs from the germline gene, which may be a read error. The chain recombines TRBV7-9 with TRBJ1-3; D uncertain. Germline CDR1 reads SEHNR; CDR2 reads FQNEAQ (reference sequence). CDR3 size: 12 residues. CDR3 region: CASSLEAGWSHF. The CDR3 DNA reads as TGTGCCAGCAGCTTAGAGGCAGGTTGGTCGCATTTT.

This rearrangement joins TRBV5-6 to TRBJ1-1, with TRBD1 as a possible D gene (6 bases). Deletions cut 0 bases from V and 5 bases from J, with 14 bases between. The CDR3 covers 15 residues. Germline CDR1 and CDR2: SGHDT and YYEEEE. CDR3 protein: CASSLAWGGRTEAFF. The CDR3 nucleotides are TGTGCCAGCAGCTTGGCCTGGGGGGGGCGGACTGAAGCTTTCTTT.

In nucleotides, the CDR3 is TGTGCCAGCAGCTTGCCGGGACAGGGTGTAAACGAGCAGTACTTC. Residues: CASSLPGQGVNEQYF. V gene TRBV5-4 combines with J gene TRBJ2-5, with 9 bases lining up with TRBD1. Near its end, the DNA agrees better with TRBJ2-7, so the J call may be wrong. The CDR3 covers 15 residues. CDR1 is SGHNT, CDR2 YYREEE, per germline (reference sequence).

This chain links TRBV29-1 with TRBJ2-3; 8 positions agree with TRBD2. The CDR3 consists of 14 residues. Losses at the gene ends were 4 bases for V and 0 bases for J; bases not matched to a gene: 3. The germline V gene has CDR1 SQVTM and CDR2 ANQGSEA. The CDR3 DNA is TGCAGCGTTGCAGCTAGCGGGAGCACAGATACGCAGTATTTT. It encodes CSVAASGSTDTQYF.

This clone was counted a few times. The junction differs from germline at one of its ends, possibly a read error. The V gene is TRBV10-2, the J gene TRBJ1-5; 7 nucleotides agree with TRBD1. The V gene's germline CDR1 is WSHSY and CDR2 SAAADI. The CDR3 length is 17 residues. The CDR3 is CASRKGTDLNSNQPQNF. As DNA, the CDR3 is TGCGCCAGCAGGAAAGGGACAGACCTCAATAGCAATCAGCCCCAGAATTTT.

This rearrangement joins TRBV5-8 to TRBJ1-1, with D maybe TRBD1 (6 bases). V dropped 4 bases and J dropped 0 bases, with 10 bases sitting between them. The CDR3 runs 14 residues. CDR1 is SGHTS and CDR2 is YDEGEE in the germline V gene. The CDR3 DNA reads TGTGCCAGCAGCCCAGACAGGATGAACACTGAAGCTTTCTTT. Protein product: CASSPDRMNTEAFF.

This chain links TRBV6-6 with TRBJ1-6; 7 positions match TRBD1. J lost 7 bases, V lost 5 bases, and 5 bases had no gene match. This CDR3 spans 14 amino acids. CDR1 is MNHNY and CDR2 is SVGAGI in the germline V gene (reference sequence). CDR3 nucleotide sequence: TGTGCCAGCAGTCGTACAGGGGACAATTCACCCCTCCACTTT. Residues: CASSRTGDNSPLHF.

This clone is deemed medium-sized. The chain joins TRBV19 to TRBJ2-6; no clear D gene. V shed 5 bases and J shed 2 bases, with 13 bases lying between them. The CDR3 length is 16 residues. CDR1 is LNHDA and CDR2 is SQIVND in the germline V gene (reference sequence). The CDR3 bases are TGTGCCAGTAGTCCCGGTCTAAACGCTGGGGCCAACGTCCTGACTTTC. Its translation is CASSPGLNAGANVLTF. Combining the CDR3 with reference TRBV19 and TRBJ2-6 gives the whole variable domain DGGITQSPKYLFRKEGQNVTLSCEQNLNHDAMYWYRQDPGQGLRLIYYSQIVNDFQKGDIAEGYSVSREKKESFPLTVTSAQKNPTAFYLCASSPGLNAGANVLTFGAGSRLTVL.

The chain has TRBV10-1 and TRBJ2-1; D unclear. V lost 0 bases to trimming and J lost 7 bases, with 10 bases between them. The CDR3 extends over 14 amino acids. Germline CDR1 and CDR2: WNHNN and SYGVQD (reference sequence). The CDR3 loop reads CASSESGQRNEQFF. CDR3 coding DNA: TGCGCCAGCAGTGAGTCGGGTCAGAGGAATGAGCAGTTCTTC.